The subject of this entry is one T cell receptor beta chain. Antigen specificity is unknown. Per germline, CDR1 LGHNA and CDR2 YNFKEQ. This CDR3 has 15 amino acids. These data originate in a study of identical twins. General study findings and limits: Out-of-frame beta sequences exhibited a weaker degree of excess twin sharing. A partial confounding effect on zero-insertion analyses could come from invariant MAIT and iNKT cells.

It was template switching that added a universal primer site, and there were unique molecular identifiers on the cDNA. A single record per CDR3 protein comes from TCRdb applying MiXCR to the 5' RACE reads. Found here are more than 1.5 million distinct CDR3 sequences, around 29% of them singletons; the top ten hold 0.25% to 0.3%. The chain employs TRBV4-2 and TRBJ2-1; a possible D gene is TRBD2 (6 bases). The J call may be faulty, since TRBJ2-7 better matches the DNA end. The TCR sequence derives from a newborn girl in good health. The specimen was cord blood. CDR3 sequence: CASSQALGSYNEQYF. The CDR3 coding sequence is TGTGCCAGCAGCCAAGCCCTCGGGAGCTACAATGAGCAGTACTTC.